This T cell receptor beta chain came from a study of blood T cell repertoires in COVID-19. Turning to this clone: Different DNA sequences within this sample yield the same CDR3.

Profiling relied on immunoSEQ multiplex PCR, and the TCRdb table lists in-frame clones only, not all of them. Counted here are over 200,000 clones, 65% to 85% occurring once; the ten biggest clones make up 7% to 10%. The sequenced material came from peripheral blood. The receptor comes from a woman aged 45-65 years with acute or convalescent COVID-19.

The CDR3 sequence is CATSDPLGGGETQYF. Here the CDR3 DNA reads TGTGCCACCAGTGACCCGTTAGGGGGCGGGGAGACCCAGTACTTC. V usage is TRBV24-1 and J usage is TRBJ2-5, with 7 bases that match TRBD1. The CDR3 has 15 residues. With V trimmed by 4 bases and J by 5 bases, 9 bases remained unmatched. From germline, CDR1 is KGHDR and CDR2 SFDVKD.